Listed here is a single T cell receptor beta chain. Antigen: not known. These data come from a study of T cells after yellow fever vaccination. Study information: Any fraction with a low cell number was prepared using SMART-Seq v4 Ultra Low Input.

Study-level findings and limits: Reappearance after the booster was seen for most primary-vaccination clones, at roughly 96% CD4 and 70% to 90% CD8.

The CDR3 has 14 amino acids. Trimming left V 5 bases short and J 9 bases short, with 19 bases between. A universal primer site and UMIs were added as TCR cDNA was made by 5'RACE template switching. Each CDR3 protein gets one entry after TCRdb re-called the 5' RACE reads with MiXCR. Found here are 340,000 or so distinct CDR3 sequences, 12% of them singletons; the top ten hold more than 3%. The receptor was derived from a man younger than 35 who received the YFV17D yellow fever vaccine. The rearrangement uses TRBV12-3 or TRBV12-4 and TRBJ1-1; tentatively, D is TRBD1 (5 bases). The sample consisted of CD4+ T cells sorted from PBMCs, taken 15 days after the yellow fever booster vaccination. This chain's CDR3 is CASSGRQREGKAFF. The CDR3 nucleotides read TGTGCCAGCAGTGGCAGACAGCGGGAGGGCAAAGCTTTCTTT.